This T cell receptor beta chain was captured by sequencing in a study of T cell responses to AZD1222 COVID-19 vaccine. The study's findings and limits: Donors, mostly white British, included more females; clonal diversity was possibly underestimated.

The CDR3 consists of 18 residues. CDR1 and CDR2 from the germline V gene are SGHRS and YFSETQ. Trimming removed 4 bases from V and 2 bases from J, with 22 bases in between. Assay used: immunoSEQ multiplex PCR; TCRdb lists only in-frame clones, some missing. The sample yields fewer than 150,000 clones, more than 70% seen once. As regards this clone: The antigen is not known.

The receptor was isolated from an adult who received the AZD1222 COVID-19 vaccine. The sample was peripheral blood, taken 28 days after the second AZD1222 dose. The chain employs TRBV5-1 and TRBJ2-1; D perhaps matches TRBD1 (6 bases). CDR3: CASSEALQGLRTYNEQFF. The CDR3, as DNA: TGCGCCAGCAGCGAAGCATTACAGGGTTTGAGGACCTACAATGAGCAGTTCTTC.